This T cell receptor beta chain was sequenced in a study of human T cells and chemical hapten exposure. As for the study in general: Women made up most patients, who had alopecia areata, totalis or universalis. Whole-study findings and limits: Alopecia in the donors means their immune response may deviate from healthy people's.

This clonotype was detected a few times. Its antigen is not known. Each CDR3 protein is one row after TCRdb ran MiXCR on the RACE reads. This sample has 65,000 to 70,000 distinct CDR3 sequences, with approximately 11% found just once. Stated time point: pre-sensitization, week 0. The treatment denotes: therapeutic diphenylcyclopropenone sensitization with weekly scalp DPC. The CDR3 consists of 14 residues. The germline V and J ends were trimmed by 2 bases and 2 bases, with 9 bases remaining between them. The germline V gene encodes CDR1 SGHTA and CDR2 FQGNSA. This chain connects TRBV7-2 to TRBJ2-5; D remains unclear. Sequences were derived from whole blood, sampled in connection with sensitization to the hapten diphenylcyclopropenone (DPC). The clonotype comes from a woman aged 45-65 years with alopecia areata. Some clones in this sample may be carry-over from other donors' samples. The chain's CDR3 is CASSLNSIQETQYF. The CDR3 nucleotides are TGTGCCAGCAGCTTAAACAGCATTCAAGAGACCCAGTACTTC.